Included here is one T cell receptor (beta chain) sequence, with context. For the second PCR, which ran for about 7 to 11 cycles, a sample-barcoded 5' primer and a J-beta primer mix were used. TCRdb called the 5' RACE reads again in MiXCR, with one record for every CDR3 protein. The sample includes 700,000 to 900,000 distinct CDR3 sequences, about a quarter of them seen just once. V was trimmed by 5 bases and J by 5 bases, leaving 11 bases between them. This CDR3 contains 13 residues. The sample comes from a study of blood T cells in healthy people across ages. The same specimen was also included in a second study, on T cells of mothers and their children. Per that paper: Amplification in the second PCR used the M1S primer, which added sample barcodes and 2-4 random nucleotides. Researchers report slightly higher, though non-significant, overlap in related mother-child pairs than in unrelated pairs. The authors identified no persistent microchimeric T cell clones.

The receptor was isolated from a boy between 5 and 17 years old in good health. Sequenced input: blood. The genes are TRBV12-3 or TRBV12-4 and TRBJ2-3; D gene ambiguous. In DNA form, the CDR3 reads TGTGCCAGCAGTCTAGTGAGTGGAGATACGCAGTATTTT. Residues: CASSLVSGDTQYF.